This record concerns one TCR beta chain sequence. The data derive from a study of T-cell reconstitution after alpha-beta-depleted transplantation in children. Trimming took 5 bases from V and 2 from J, leaving 19 bases between them. The CDR3 extends over 17 amino acids. Per the germline V gene, CDR1 is SSHAT and CDR2 is FNYEAQ (reference sequence). It was with unique molecular identifiers that the TCRbeta library was prepared. TCRdb re-called the PCR reads with MiXCR, one entry per CDR3 protein. The data contain about 90,000 distinct CDR3 sequences, 15% to 18% of them seen just once; the ten biggest clones take up 15% to 20%.

The sequencing used PBMCs, mostly from graft donor cells, collected 180 days after TCRalphabeta/CD19-depleted stem cell transplant. The source is a male patient aged 2 to 9 who had a stem cell transplant for acute lymphoblastic leukemia, so the T cells may come from the graft donor. V is TRBV7-7 and J is TRBJ2-1; D may correspond to TRBD1 or TRBD2 (7 bases each). The DNA for the CDR3 is TGTGCCAGCAGCCGTTCAGGGGGGGCCTCCCCCTACAATGAGCAGTTCTTC. It specifies CASSRSGGASPYNEQFF.